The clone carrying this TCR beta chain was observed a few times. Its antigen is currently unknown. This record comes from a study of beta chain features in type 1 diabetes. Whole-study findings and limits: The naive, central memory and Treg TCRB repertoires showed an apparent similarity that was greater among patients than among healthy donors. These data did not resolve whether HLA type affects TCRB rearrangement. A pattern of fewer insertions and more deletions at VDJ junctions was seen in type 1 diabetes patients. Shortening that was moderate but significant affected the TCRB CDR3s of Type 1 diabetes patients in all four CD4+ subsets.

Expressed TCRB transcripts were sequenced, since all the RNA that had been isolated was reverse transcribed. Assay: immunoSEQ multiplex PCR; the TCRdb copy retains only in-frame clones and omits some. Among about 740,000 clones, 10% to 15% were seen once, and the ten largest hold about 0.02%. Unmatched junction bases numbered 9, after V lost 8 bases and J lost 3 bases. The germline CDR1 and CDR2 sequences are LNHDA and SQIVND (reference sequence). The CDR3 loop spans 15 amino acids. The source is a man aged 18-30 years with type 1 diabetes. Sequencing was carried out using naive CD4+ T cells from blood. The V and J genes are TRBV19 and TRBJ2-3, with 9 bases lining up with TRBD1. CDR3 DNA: TGTGCCAGTCAGACCGGGACAGGGCTTACAGATACGCAGTATTTT. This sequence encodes CASQTGTGLTDTQYF.